These 10 T cell receptor beta chains were all obtained from the same sample, sequenced in a study of T-cell reconstitution after alpha-beta-depleted transplantation in children. A TCRbeta library incorporating unique molecular identifiers was prepared. TCRdb reprocessed the PCR reads via MiXCR and lists one record per CDR3 protein. The profile covers under 300,000 distinct CDR3 sequences, with roughly 11% appearing a single time and around 24% taken by the ten largest. The sequencing here drew on peripheral blood, taken 180 days after TCRalphabeta/CD19-depleted stem cell transplant. The receptor source for this set is a male patient aged 2-10 years who had a stem cell transplant for chronic granulomatous disease, so the T cells may come from the graft donor.

The V gene is TRBV18, the J gene TRBJ2-1; TRBD2 agrees at 13 bases. After removal of 1 base from V and 7 bases from J, the junction contained 13 bases not matched to a gene. CDR1 and CDR2 (germline): KGHSH, LQKENI. The CDR3 is 19 residues long. In DNA, the CDR3 is TGTGCCAGCTCACCACTGTGGGGTACACCGGGACTAGCGGGGAATGAGCAGTTCTTC. Translation gives CASSPLWGTPGLAGNEQFF.

The V gene is TRBV3-1, the J gene TRBJ2-1, with TRBD1 identical over 7 bases. The germline gives CDR1 LGHDT, CDR2 YNNKEL (reference sequence). The CDR3 contains 13 residues. V lost 3 bases and J lost 9; bases outside the gene matches: 5. CDR3: CASSQSRGSEQFF. In DNA form, the CDR3 reads TGTGCCAGCAGCCAGTCCAGGGGGAGTGAGCAGTTCTTC.

Only a few counts were recorded for this clonotype. The gene calls are TRBV5-4 and TRBJ2-2; 9 nucleotides line up with TRBD2. Germline V gives CDR1 SGHNT, CDR2 YYREEE (reference sequence). Germline trimming cut 3 bases from V and 0 bases from J; bases unmatched to any gene: 12. This CDR3 is built from 19 residues. The CDR3 is CASSSSGGGRAANTGELFF. The DNA of the CDR3 is TGTGCCAGCAGCTCCTCAGGTGGCGGGAGGGCGGCGAACACCGGGGAGCTGTTTTTT.

The table lists this clonotype with many counts. The chain has TRBV6-2 or TRBV6-3 and TRBJ1-6, with no clear D. CDR1 is MNHEY and CDR2 is SVGEGT in the germline V gene. This CDR3 has 14 residues. Between the trimmed V and J ends, which lost 6 bases and 5 bases, there was a span of 11 bases. The CDR3, as DNA: TGTGCCAGCAGAACCGACGGAAATAATTCACCCCTCCACTTT. Protein sequence: CASRTDGNNSPLHF.

This clonotype was seen at least ten times. This chain uses TRBV7-3 with TRBJ2-1, with 13 bases fitting TRBD2. The CDR3 totals 15 residues. Germline V CDR1 and CDR2: SGHTA, FQGTGA. The trim removed 5 bases at V and 7 bases at J, leaving 5 bases unmatched. CDR3 in DNA: TGTGCCAGCAGCCTTCGGACTAGCGGGGGTAATGAGCAGTTCTTC. Translated: CASSLRTSGGNEQFF.

To note about this clonotype: Since a much larger clone is just one base distant, this may be a read error. The chain is built from TRBV6-2 or TRBV6-3 and TRBJ2-4, with D unresolved. Looked up from germline, CDR1 is MNHEY and CDR2 is SVGEGT. This CDR3 is 9 amino acids long. The V gene lost 8 bases and the J gene lost 14 bases, with 10 bases spanning the gap. The CDR3 bases are TGTGCCAGCGGGAAGGTTAAGTACTTC. Protein sequence: CASGKVKYF.

The table lists this clonotype with a few counts. The chain has TRBV2 and TRBJ2-2; D not certain. V was clipped by 7 bases and J by 6 bases, with 24 bases between them. This CDR3 is built from 17 residues. Germline V gives CDR1 SNHLY, CDR2 FYNNEI. This CDR3 reads CASTTFNREYGSGELFF. The CDR3 nucleotides read TGTGCCAGCACTACCTTTAACCGTGAATATGGATCCGGGGAGCTGTTTTTT. Using reference TRBV2 and TRBJ2-2 for the parts outside the CDR3, the full variable domain is EPEVTQTPSHQVTQMGQEVILRCVPISNHLYFYWYRQILGQKVEFLVSFYNNEISEKSEIFDDQFSVERPDGSNFTLKIRSTKLEDSAMYFCASTTFNREYGSGELFFGEGSRLTVL.

This clonotype was observed at least ten times. V is TRBV27 and J is TRBJ2-7; perhaps TRBD2 as D (5 bases). The CDR3 covers 14 residues. Germline CDR1 is MNHEY and CDR2 is SMNVEV (reference sequence). Trimming removed 5 bases from V and 4 bases from J, with 15 bases in between. The CDR3 reads CASSRGGDGYEQYF. CDR3 DNA: TGTGCCAGCAGTCGTGGAGGTGATGGGTACGAGCAGTACTTC.

There are a few counts of this clonotype. V is TRBV28 and J is TRBJ1-4; weak D call: TRBD1 (5 bases). Germline CDR1 reads MDHEN; CDR2 reads SYDVKM. Trimming shortened V by 2 bases and J by 5 bases, and 12 bases separated the two germline ends. The CDR3 has 15 amino acids. CDR3 in amino acids: CASSLRRGWNEKLFF. For the CDR3, the DNA is TGTGCCAGCAGTTTAAGGAGGGGATGGAATGAAAAACTGTTTTTT.

This clonotype was detected ten times or more. The chain carries TRBV3-1 and TRBJ2-1; tentative D call: TRBD2 (5 bases). V was shortened by 3 bases and J by 0 bases, with 15 bases between the two germline ends. CDR3 length equals 17 residues. Germline V gene lookup returns CDR1 LGHDT and CDR2 YNNKEL (reference sequence). In DNA form, the CDR3 reads TGTGCCAGCAGCCACCCGACGAGGGCGGTCTCCTACAATGAGCAGTTCTTC. Protein sequence: CASSHPTRAVSYNEQFF.